The 26 T cell receptor beta chains presented below share a single source sample, sequenced in a study of PD-1 blockade in classical Hodgkin lymphoma. The table came from immunoSEQ multiplex PCR; TCRdb's copy has only in-frame clones and leaves some out. The table lists 41,000 or so clones, over 60% of them singletons. Relapses following autologous stem cell transplantation were seen in all patients, with brentuximab vedotin exposure varying. Here the sequenced sample was peripheral blood mononuclear cells (PBMCs), taken at baseline. Receptors originate from a human donor with classical Hodgkin lymphoma.

The chain recombines TRBV12-5 with TRBJ2-2, with 9 bases identical to TRBD2. Trimming cost V 3 bases and J 4 bases; bases outside gene matches: 3. CDR3 length equals 15 residues. Per the germline V gene, CDR1 is LGHNT and CDR2 is FRNRAP. The DNA of the CDR3 is TGTGCTAGTGGTTTTCTAGCGGGACCCACCGGGGAGCTGTTTTTT. As protein: CASGFLAGPTGELFF.

This sequence joins TRBV5-1 and TRBJ2-3, with TRBD1 matching 7 bases. This CDR3 is 15 amino acids long. Germline CDR1 SGHRS, CDR2 YFSETQ. The V and J ends lost 4 bases and 0 bases, in that order; junction bases with no gene match: 5. As DNA, the CDR3 is TGCGCCAGCAGCACGAGGACAGGTAGCACAGATACGCAGTATTTT. It codes for CASSTRTGSTDTQYF.

This sequence joins TRBV30 and TRBJ2-2, with 7 bases aligning to TRBD2. CDR3 length: 15 residues. Germline CDR1 is GTSNPN and CDR2 is SVGIG (reference sequence). The CDR3 spells CACRVGEGATGELFF. CDR3 coding DNA: TGTGCTTGTAGGGTGGGGGAGGGCGCCACCGGGGAGCTGTTTTTT.

The chain has TRBV9 and TRBJ2-3; D gene uncertain. CDR1 and CDR2 from the germline V gene are SGDLS and YYNGEE. The CDR3 extends over 15 amino acids. Trimming cost V 4 bases and J 0 bases, with 12 bases left between them. The CDR3 spells CASSPRGASTDTQYF. The CDR3 coding sequence is TGTGCCAGCAGCCCTAGAGGCGCAAGCACAGATACGCAGTATTTT.

This clone was detected only a few times. V gene TRBV6-1 combines with J gene TRBJ1-5, with TRBD1 matching over 7 bases. This CDR3 spans 15 amino acids. The germline CDR1 and CDR2 sequences are MNHNS and SASEGT. V shed 6 bases, J shed 3 bases, and the junction held 8 bases outside the gene matches. The CDR3, as DNA: TGTGCCAGCAGACAACAAGACAGGGACAATCAGCCCCAGCATTTT. Translating it yields CASRQQDRDNQPQHF.

The chain uses TRBV6-6 and TRBJ2-2; the match to TRBD1 covers 8 bases. The CDR3 has 15 amino acids. With V trimmed by 3 bases and J by 4 bases, 4 bases remained unmatched. CDR1 and CDR2 from the germline V gene are MNHNY and SVGAGI (reference sequence). The CDR3 spells CASSYGQGGTGELFF. The CDR3 DNA is TGTGCCAGCAGTTATGGACAGGGTGGCACCGGGGAGCTGTTTTTT.

The chain employs TRBV6-6 and TRBJ1-5; tentatively, D is TRBD1 (6 bases). V shed 6 bases and J shed 2 bases, with 14 bases lying between them. Germline V CDR1 and CDR2: MNHNY, SVGAGI (reference sequence). CDR3 length: 15 amino acids. The CDR3 bases are TGTGCCAGCAGCCCGGACAGTTGGGGCAATCAGCCCCAGCATTTT. It yields the protein CASSPDSWGNQPQHF.

The V gene is TRBV6-1, the J gene TRBJ2-3, with a tentative D call TRBD1 (5 bases). V was cut by 1 base and J by 6 bases, with 8 bases left in between. The CDR3 covers 13 residues. Germline CDR1 is MNHNS and CDR2 is SASEGT. The CDR3: CASSEVRADTQYF. In DNA, the CDR3 is TGTGCCAGCAGTGAAGTCAGGGCCGATACGCAGTATTTT.

The V gene is TRBV19, the J gene TRBJ2-7, with 10 bases matching TRBD2. The germline V gene has CDR1 LNHDA and CDR2 SQIVND (reference sequence). The CDR3 has 14 amino acids. After removal of 2 bases from V and 10 bases from J, the junction contained 8 bases not matched to a gene. CDR3 amino acids: CASSINPSGSRQYF. The CDR3 DNA follows: TGTGCCAGTAGTATAAATCCTAGCGGGAGTAGACAGTACTTC.

J is TRBJ2-3 and V is TRBV19; TRBD2 aligns across 9 bases. The J segment lost 3 bases and the V segment lost 2 bases, leaving 0 bases of the junction unmatched. The CDR3 covers 14 residues. Germline V CDR1 and CDR2: LNHDA, SQIVND (reference sequence). The DNA of the CDR3 is TGTGCCAGTAGTATACTAGCGGGAACAGATACGCAGTATTTT. Its translation is CASSILAGTDTQYF.

V and J are TRBV7-9 and TRBJ1-1, with TRBD1 as a possible D gene (6 bases). Germline CDR1 is SEHNR and CDR2 is FQNEAQ (reference sequence). Deletions cut 6 bases from V and 6 bases from J, with 11 bases between. The CDR3 consists of 12 residues. CDR3 sequence: CASSQGQAEAFF. The CDR3 DNA reads as TGTGCCAGCAGTCAGGGGCAGGCTGAAGCTTTCTTT.

This chain connects TRBV30 to TRBJ2-3; 9 bases match TRBD2. Trimming at V came to 3 bases and at J to 3 bases, leaving 4 bases not matched to a gene. In germline, CDR1 is GTSNPN, CDR2 SVGIG (reference sequence). This CDR3 region has 14 residues. This chain's CDR3 is CAWRESGRTDTQYF. CDR3 coding DNA: TGTGCCTGGAGGGAAAGCGGGAGGACAGATACGCAGTATTTT. The full variable domain, rest sourced from reference TRBV30 and TRBJ2-3, is SQTIHQWPATLVQPVGSPLSLECTVEGTSNPNLYWYRQAAGRGLQLLFYSVGIGQISSEVPQNLSASRPQDRQFILSSKKLLLSDSGFYLCAWRESGRTDTQYFGPGTRLTVL.

On this clone itself: The CDR3 end shows no conserved phenylalanine or tryptophan, and so a read error is likely. The limits of the CDR3 on the DNA are not certain, so only TCRdb's listed CDR3 is given. This chain uses TRBV6-1 with TRBJ2-7; the D call of TRBD1 is as the table states it, not checked on the DNA. From germline, CDR1 is MNHNS and CDR2 SASEGT. Including both end residues, the CDR3 is 11 amino acids long. The CDR3 reads CASSEKGQIIL.

This clone was detected a few times. This rearrangement joins TRBV30 to TRBJ1-4; TRBD1 matches at 9 bases. This CDR3 comprises 16 residues. With V trimmed by 2 bases and J by 4 bases, 8 bases remained unmatched. Germline V gene data show CDR1 as GTSNPN and CDR2 as SVGIG (reference sequence). Written as DNA, the CDR3 is TGTGCCTGGAGTCCTAAACCGGGACAGGGTAATGAAAAACTGTTTTTT. It encodes CAWSPKPGQGNEKLFF.

As DNA, the CDR3 is TGTGCCAGCAGTCCCTCAACTAGCCAATCTTTCCGGGAGCTGTTTTTT. It codes for CASSPSTSQSFRELFF. The chain carries TRBV6-4 and TRBJ2-2; maybe TRBD2 (6 bases). The germline V gene has CDR1 MRHNA and CDR2 SNTAGT. The CDR3 sequence is 16 residues long. With 5 bases removed from V and 9 bases from J, the gap between germline ends came to 22 bases.

V gene TRBV19 combines with J gene TRBJ1-3; D not certain. The V gene's germline CDR1 is LNHDA and CDR2 SQIVND (reference sequence). Trimming pared 6 bases from V and 0 bases from J, leaving 12 bases between. CDR3 length: 15 amino acids. The CDR3 is CASSATASSGNTIYF. The DNA of the CDR3 is TGTGCCAGTAGCGCGACGGCGAGCTCTGGAAACACCATATATTTT.

This sequence joins TRBV7-2 and TRBJ1-4, with 7 bases that match TRBD1. With 5 bases clipped from V and 7 bases from J, the junction kept 10 bases outside the gene matches. The CDR3 runs to 15 residues. Per germline, CDR1 SGHTA and CDR2 FQGNSA. The CDR3 here is CASSPDRVGSEKLFF. In DNA form, the CDR3 reads TGTGCCAGCAGCCCAGACAGGGTAGGCAGTGAAAAACTGTTTTTT.

The chain is built from TRBV4-3 and TRBJ1-2; D gene unclear. V dropped 1 base and J dropped 5 bases, with 11 bases sitting between them. Germline-derived CDR1 and CDR2 are LGHNA and YSLEER. The CDR3 spans 14 residues. This CDR3 reads CASSQVQTAYGYTF. CDR3 DNA: TGCGCCAGCAGCCAAGTTCAAACAGCTTATGGCTACACCTTC.

The chain links TRBV6-5 to TRBJ1-3; D is undetermined. V lost 5 bases, J lost 2 bases, and 7 bases lay in between. Per germline, CDR1 MNHEY and CDR2 SVGAGI. The CDR3 totals 13 residues. This CDR3 is CASSDRPGNTIYF. The CDR3 DNA sequence: TGTGCCAGCAGTGACCGTCCTGGAAACACCATATATTTT.

The V call is TRBV7-9, the J call TRBJ1-4; TRBD1 is a possible D gene (6 bases). The germline gives CDR1 SEHNR, CDR2 FQNEAQ (reference sequence). CDR3 size: 16 residues. Trimming took 1 base from V and 5 from J, leaving 14 bases between them. CDR3 in DNA: TGTGCCAGCAGCTTAGGTCCGGGGGGCGAGAATGAAAAACTGTTTTTT. Translated: CASSLGPGGENEKLFF. Supplemented by reference TRBV7-9 and TRBJ1-4, the full variable domain reads DTGVSQNPRHKITKRGQNVTFRCDPISEHNRLYWYRQTLGQGPEFLTYFQNEAQLEKSRLLSDRFSAERPKGSFSTLEIQRTEQGDSAMYLCASSLGPGGENEKLFFGSGTQLSVL.

This clone came up a few times. This chain connects TRBV19 to TRBJ2-3; 14 nucleotides agree with TRBD2. V dropped 6 bases and J dropped 0; count of bases not matched to a gene: 14. There are 20 residues in the CDR3. The germline V gene encodes CDR1 LNHDA and CDR2 SQIVND (reference sequence). The chain's CDR3 is CASSRRGLAGEWISTDTQYF. In DNA, the CDR3 is TGTGCCAGTAGCCGGCGGGGACTAGCGGGAGAATGGATCAGCACAGATACGCAGTATTTT.

This clone has just one count. The V call is TRBV7-9, the J call TRBJ2-5, with D perhaps matching TRBD1 (6 bases). CDR3 length equals 16 residues. The germline V gene has CDR1 SEHNR and CDR2 FQNEAQ (reference sequence). Trimming removed 5 bases from V and 1 base from J, with 17 bases in between. The CDR3 DNA sequence: TGTGCCAGCAGCACTTGGACAGCAGCCACCCAAGAGACCCAGTACTTC. Protein sequence: CASSTWTAATQETQYF. The whole variable domain, remainder taken from reference TRBV7-9 and TRBJ2-5, is DTGVSQNPRHKITKRGQNVTFRCDPISEHNRLYWYRQTLGQGPEFLTYFQNEAQLEKSRLLSDRFSAERPKGSFSTLEIQRTEQGDSAMYLCASSTWTAATQETQYFGPGTRLLVL.

This chain joins TRBV7-3 and TRBJ2-1; the D gene is possibly TRBD1 (5 bases). This CDR3 spans 15 amino acids. Trimming took 1 base from V and 4 from J, leaving 11 bases between them. CDR1 is SGHTA and CDR2 is FQGTGA in the germline V gene. CDR3 sequence (DNA): TGTGCCAGCAGCTTAAAGGGGTCCGCTTACAATGAGCAGTTCTTC. This sequence encodes CASSLKGSAYNEQFF.

V and J are TRBV29-1 and TRBJ2-3, with 12 bases fitting TRBD1. Losses at the gene ends were 4 bases for V and 4 bases for J; bases not matched to a gene: 12. The CDR3 is 17 amino acids. Germline V lookup: CDR1 SQVTM, CDR2 ANQGSEA. The CDR3 loop reads CSVAPGQGARFSDTQYF. The CDR3 DNA follows: TGCAGCGTTGCTCCGGGACAGGGGGCTCGATTTTCAGATACGCAGTATTTT.

The V and J genes are TRBV5-7 and TRBJ2-7; 7 bases line up with TRBD2. TRBV5-7 is recorded as an ORF, its role being uncertain. CDR3 length equals 16 residues. J was trimmed by 0 bases and V by 2 bases; bases with no gene match: 8. The CDR3 is CASSLRASGFSYEQYF. In DNA, the CDR3 is TGTGCCAGCAGCTTAAGGGCTAGCGGTTTCTCCTACGAGCAGTACTTC.

The gene calls are TRBV5-1 and TRBJ1-5; possible D gene TRBD1, 5 bases. The CDR3 runs 15 residues. V was trimmed by 0 bases and J by 0 bases, leaving 7 bases between them. Looked up from germline, CDR1 is SGHRS and CDR2 is YFSETQ. The CDR3 DNA reads as TGCGCCAGCAGCTTGGGGGGCATTAGCAATCAGCCCCAGCATTTT. Its protein is CASSLGGISNQPQHF.